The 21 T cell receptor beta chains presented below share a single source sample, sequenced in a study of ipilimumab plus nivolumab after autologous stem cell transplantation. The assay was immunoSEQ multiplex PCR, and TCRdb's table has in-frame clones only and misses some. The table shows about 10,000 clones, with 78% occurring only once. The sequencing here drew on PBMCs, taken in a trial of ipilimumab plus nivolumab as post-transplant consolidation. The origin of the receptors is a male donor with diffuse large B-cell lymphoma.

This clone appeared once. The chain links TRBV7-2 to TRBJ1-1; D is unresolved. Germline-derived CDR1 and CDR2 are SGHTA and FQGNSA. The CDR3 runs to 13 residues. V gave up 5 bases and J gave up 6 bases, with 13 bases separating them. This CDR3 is CASSLGPRPEAFF. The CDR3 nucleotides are TGTGCCAGCAGCCTCGGACCAAGACCTGAAGCTTTCTTT.

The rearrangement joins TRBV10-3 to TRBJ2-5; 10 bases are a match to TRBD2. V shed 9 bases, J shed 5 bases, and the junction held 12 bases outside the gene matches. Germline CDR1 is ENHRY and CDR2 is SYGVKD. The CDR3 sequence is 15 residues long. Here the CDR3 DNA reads TGTGCCATGGGGGCTAGCGGGGGCAGCGGGGAGACCCAGTACTTC. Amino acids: CAMGASGGSGETQYF.

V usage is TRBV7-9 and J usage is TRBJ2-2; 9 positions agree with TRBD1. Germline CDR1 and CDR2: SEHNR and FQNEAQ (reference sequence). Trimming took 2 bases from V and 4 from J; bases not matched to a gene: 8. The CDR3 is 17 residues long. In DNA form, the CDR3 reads TGTGCCAGCAGCTTACCCGGGACAGGGAGAGGCACCGGGGAGCTGTTTTTT. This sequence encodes CASSLPGTGRGTGELFF. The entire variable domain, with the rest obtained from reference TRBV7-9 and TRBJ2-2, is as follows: DTGVSQNPRHKITKRGQNVTFRCDPISEHNRLYWYRQTLGQGPEFLTYFQNEAQLEKSRLLSDRFSAERPKGSFSTLEIQRTEQGDSAMYLCASSLPGTGRGTGELFFGEGSRLTVL.

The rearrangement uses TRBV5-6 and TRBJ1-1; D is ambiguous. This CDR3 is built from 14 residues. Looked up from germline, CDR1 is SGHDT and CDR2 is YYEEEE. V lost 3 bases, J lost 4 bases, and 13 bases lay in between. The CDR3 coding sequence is TGTGCCAGCAGCTCGTGGGGAGGGAGCACTGAAGCTTTCTTT. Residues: CASSSWGGSTEAFF.

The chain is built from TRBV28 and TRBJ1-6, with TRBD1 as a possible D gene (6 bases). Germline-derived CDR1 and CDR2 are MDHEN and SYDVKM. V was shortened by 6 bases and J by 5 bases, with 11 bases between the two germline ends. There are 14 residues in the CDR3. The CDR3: CASRIQGDNSPLHF. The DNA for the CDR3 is TGTGCCAGCAGGATACAGGGTGATAATTCACCCCTCCACTTT.

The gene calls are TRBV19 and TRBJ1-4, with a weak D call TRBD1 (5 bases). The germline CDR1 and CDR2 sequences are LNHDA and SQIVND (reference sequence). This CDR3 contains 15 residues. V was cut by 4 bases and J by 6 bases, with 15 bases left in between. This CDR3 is CASSTSTSGDEKLFF. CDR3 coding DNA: TGTGCCAGTAGTACTAGCACTTCGGGGGATGAAAAACTGTTTTTT. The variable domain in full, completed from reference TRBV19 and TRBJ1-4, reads DGGITQSPKYLFRKEGQNVTLSCEQNLNHDAMYWYRQDPGQGLRLIYYSQIVNDFQKGDIAEGYSVSREKKESFPLTVTSAQKNPTAFYLCASSTSTSGDEKLFFGSGTQLSVL.

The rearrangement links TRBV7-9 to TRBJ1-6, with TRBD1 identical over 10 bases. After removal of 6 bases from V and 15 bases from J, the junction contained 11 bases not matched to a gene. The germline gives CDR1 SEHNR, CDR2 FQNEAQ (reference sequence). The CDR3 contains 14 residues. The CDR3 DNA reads TGTGCCAGCAGTCAAGGACAGGGGGTTTTTCTCCTCCACTTT. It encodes CASSQGQGVFLLHF. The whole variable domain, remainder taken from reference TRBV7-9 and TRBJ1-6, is DTGVSQNPRHKITKRGQNVTFRCDPISEHNRLYWYRQTLGQGPEFLTYFQNEAQLEKSRLLSDRFSAERPKGSFSTLEIQRTEQGDSAMYLCASSQGQGVFLLHFGNGTRLTVT.

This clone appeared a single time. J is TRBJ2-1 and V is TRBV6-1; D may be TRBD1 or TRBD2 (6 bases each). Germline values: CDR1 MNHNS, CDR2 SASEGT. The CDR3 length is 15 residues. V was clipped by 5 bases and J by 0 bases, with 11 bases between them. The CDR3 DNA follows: TGTGCCAGCAGTAAGGGGGGTGTCTCCTACAATGAGCAGTTCTTC. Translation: CASSKGGVSYNEQFF.

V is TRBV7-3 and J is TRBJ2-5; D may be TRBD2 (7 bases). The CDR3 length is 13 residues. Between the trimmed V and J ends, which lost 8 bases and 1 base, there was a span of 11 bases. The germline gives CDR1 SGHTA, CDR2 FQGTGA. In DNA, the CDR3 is TGTGCCAGCTCTCGGGGGGCCCAAGAGACCCAGTACTTC. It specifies CASSRGAQETQYF.

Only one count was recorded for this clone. The CDR3 sequence: CASSLRTGGNGYTF. In nucleotides, the CDR3 is TGCGCCAGCAGTTTAAGGACAGGGGGGAATGGCTACACCTTC. The chain couples TRBV5-1 to TRBJ1-2; 10 bases map to TRBD1. This CDR3 region has 14 residues. The germline V gene encodes CDR1 SGHRS and CDR2 YFSETQ. Germline trimming cut 5 bases from V and 6 bases from J; bases unmatched to any gene: 7.

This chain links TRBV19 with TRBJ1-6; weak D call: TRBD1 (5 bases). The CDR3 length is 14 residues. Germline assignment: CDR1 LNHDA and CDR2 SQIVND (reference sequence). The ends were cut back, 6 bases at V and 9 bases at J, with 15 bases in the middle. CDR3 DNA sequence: TGTGCCAGTAGCCTCAGGGTCCGGGGTTCACCCCTCCACTTT. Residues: CASSLRVRGSPLHF.

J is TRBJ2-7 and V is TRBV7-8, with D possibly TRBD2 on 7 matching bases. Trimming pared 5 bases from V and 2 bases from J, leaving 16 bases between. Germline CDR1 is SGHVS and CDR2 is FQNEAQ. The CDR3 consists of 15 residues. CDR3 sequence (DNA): TGTGCCAGCAGCCAAGGGGGGGCGGAAACCTACGAGCAGTACTTC. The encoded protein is CASSQGGAETYEQYF.

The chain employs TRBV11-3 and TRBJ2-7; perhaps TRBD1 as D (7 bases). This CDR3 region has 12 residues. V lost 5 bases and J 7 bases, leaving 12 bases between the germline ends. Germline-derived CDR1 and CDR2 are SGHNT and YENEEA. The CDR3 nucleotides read TGTGCCAGCAGCGGCAGGGGGGATGAGCAGTACTTC. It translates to CASSGRGDEQYF.

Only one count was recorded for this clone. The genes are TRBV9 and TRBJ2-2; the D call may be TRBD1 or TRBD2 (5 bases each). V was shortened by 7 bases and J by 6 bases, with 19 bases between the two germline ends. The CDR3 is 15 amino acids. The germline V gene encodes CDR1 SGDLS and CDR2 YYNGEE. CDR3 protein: CASHGMRQGSGELFF. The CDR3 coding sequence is TGTGCCAGCCACGGGATGCGGCAGGGCTCCGGGGAGCTGTTTTTT.

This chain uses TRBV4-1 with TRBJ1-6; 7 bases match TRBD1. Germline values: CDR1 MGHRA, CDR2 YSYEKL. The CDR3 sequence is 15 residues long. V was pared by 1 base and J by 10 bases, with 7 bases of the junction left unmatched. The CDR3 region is CASSQVFQGGSPLHF. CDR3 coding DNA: TGCGCCAGCAGCCAAGTATTCCAGGGGGGATCACCCCTCCACTTT.

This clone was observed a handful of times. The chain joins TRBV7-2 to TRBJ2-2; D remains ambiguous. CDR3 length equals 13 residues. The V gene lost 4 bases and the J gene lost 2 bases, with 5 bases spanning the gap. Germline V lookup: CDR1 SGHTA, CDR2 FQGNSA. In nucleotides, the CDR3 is TGTGCCAGCAGCTCCCCTAACACCGGGGAGCTGTTTTTT. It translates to CASSSPNTGELFF.

In DNA form, the CDR3 reads TGCGCCAGCAGCCCCCTAGGGAAGGTAGAGACCCAGTACTTC. Its translation is CASSPLGKVETQYF. The rearrangement joins TRBV4-1 to TRBJ2-5; D gene uncertain. This CDR3 is 14 amino acids long. CDR1 and CDR2 from the germline V gene are MGHRA and YSYEKL. Deletions cut 4 bases from V and 4 bases from J, with 13 bases between.

CDR3 DNA: TGTGCCAGCAGCTTAGCCGGGGGGGCAGCACACTACGAGCAGTACTTC. Amino acids: CASSLAGGAAHYEQYF. The chain uses TRBV11-1 and TRBJ2-7; the match to TRBD2 covers 8 bases. J gave up 3 bases and V 0 bases, and 7 bases lay outside the gene matches. The CDR3 spans 16 residues. The germline CDR1 and CDR2 sequences are SGHAT and FQDESV (reference sequence).

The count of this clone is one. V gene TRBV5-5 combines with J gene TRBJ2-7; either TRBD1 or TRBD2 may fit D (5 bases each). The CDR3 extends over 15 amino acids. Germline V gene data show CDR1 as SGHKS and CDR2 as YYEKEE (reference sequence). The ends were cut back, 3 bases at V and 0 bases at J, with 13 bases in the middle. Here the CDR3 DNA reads TGTGCCAGCAGCTATTCCGGGACGGTCTCCTACGAGCAGTACTTC. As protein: CASSYSGTVSYEQYF.

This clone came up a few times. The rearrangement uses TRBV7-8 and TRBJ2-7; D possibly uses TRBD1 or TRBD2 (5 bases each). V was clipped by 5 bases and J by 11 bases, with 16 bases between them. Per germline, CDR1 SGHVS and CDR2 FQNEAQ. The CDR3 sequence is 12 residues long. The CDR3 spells CASSRDRDGKYF. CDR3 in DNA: TGTGCCAGCAGCAGAGACCGGGACGGAAAGTACTTC.

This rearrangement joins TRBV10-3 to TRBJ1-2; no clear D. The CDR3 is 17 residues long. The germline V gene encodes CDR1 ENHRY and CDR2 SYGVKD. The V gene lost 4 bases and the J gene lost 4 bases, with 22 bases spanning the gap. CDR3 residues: CAISGLATINSPYGYTF. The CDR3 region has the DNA TGTGCCATCAGTGGATTGGCAACCATCAACTCACCCTATGGCTACACCTTC.